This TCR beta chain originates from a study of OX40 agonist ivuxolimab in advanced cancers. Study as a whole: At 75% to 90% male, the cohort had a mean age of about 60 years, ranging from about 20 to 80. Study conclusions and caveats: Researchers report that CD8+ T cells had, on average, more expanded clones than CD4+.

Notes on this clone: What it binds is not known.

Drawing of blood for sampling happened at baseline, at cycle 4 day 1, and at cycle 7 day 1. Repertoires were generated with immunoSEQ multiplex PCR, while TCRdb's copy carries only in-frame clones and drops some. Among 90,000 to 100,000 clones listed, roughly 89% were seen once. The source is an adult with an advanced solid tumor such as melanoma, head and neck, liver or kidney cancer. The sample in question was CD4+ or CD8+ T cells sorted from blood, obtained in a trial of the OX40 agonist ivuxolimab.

The chain's CDR3 is CASSIGQTYEQYF. CDR3 DNA sequence: TGTGCCAGCTCAATCGGGCAGACCTACGAGCAGTACTTC. The chain combines TRBV18 with TRBJ2-7; unclear D gene. V lost 5 bases and J 2 bases, leaving 10 bases between the germline ends. The CDR3 is 13 residues long. Looked up from germline, CDR1 is KGHSH and CDR2 is LQKENI.